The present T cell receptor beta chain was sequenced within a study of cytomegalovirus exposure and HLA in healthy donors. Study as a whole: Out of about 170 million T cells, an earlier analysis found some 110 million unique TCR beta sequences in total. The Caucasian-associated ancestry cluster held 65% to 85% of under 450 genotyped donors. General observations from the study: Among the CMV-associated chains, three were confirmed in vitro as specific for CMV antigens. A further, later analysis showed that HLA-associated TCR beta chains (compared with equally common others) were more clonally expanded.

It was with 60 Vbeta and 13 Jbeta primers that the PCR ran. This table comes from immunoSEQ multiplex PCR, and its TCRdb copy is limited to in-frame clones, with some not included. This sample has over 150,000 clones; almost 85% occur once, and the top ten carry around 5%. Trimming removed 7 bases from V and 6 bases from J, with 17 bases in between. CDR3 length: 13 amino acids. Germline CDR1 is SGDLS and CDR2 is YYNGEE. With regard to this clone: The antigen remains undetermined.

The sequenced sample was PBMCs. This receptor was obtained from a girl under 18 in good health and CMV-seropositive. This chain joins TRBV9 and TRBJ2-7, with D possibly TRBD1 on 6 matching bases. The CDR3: CASGMAGVGEQYF. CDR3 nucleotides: TGTGCCAGCGGGATGGCAGGGGTGGGCGAGCAGTACTTC.